One T cell receptor beta chain is described in this entry. Treatment defined: oral pan-JAK inhibitor, 5-10 mg twice daily. This sample was taken from a study of CD8+ T cells in alopecia areata. It was cDNA, reverse transcribed from extracted RNA, that served as the sequencing template. Repertoires were generated with immunoSEQ multiplex PCR, while TCRdb's copy carries only in-frame clones and drops some. The table lists over 150,000 clones, roughly three fifths of them singletons, with approximately 12% in the top ten. The length of the CDR3 is 12 residues. Germline V CDR1 and CDR2: SGHDN, FVKESK. V lost 2 bases and J 2 bases, leaving 3 bases between the germline ends.

The rearrangement joins TRBV14 to TRBJ1-2; D remains unclear. The specimen was CD8+ T cells sorted from blood, collected at week 24, from a patient treated with tofacitinib. The clonotype originates from a human donor with alopecia areata. CDR3 in DNA: TGTGCCAGCAGCCAAATCAACTATGGCTACACCTTC. It encodes CASSQINYGYTF.